Listed below are T cell receptor beta chains from one sample, sequenced in a study of T cell clonotyping in hematopoietic cell transplantation. The repertoire was sequenced with immunoSEQ multiplex PCR; TCRdb's copy has only in-frame clones and lacks some. Of 29,000 or so clones listed, around nine tenths are singletons. The sample consisted of PBMCs, taken 100 days after allogeneic stem cell transplant. Source of these receptors: a female patient aged 50-65 years who had an allogeneic stem cell transplant from a related donor, so the T cells may come from the graft donor. Some clones in this sample may be carry-over from other donors' samples. CDR3s leave out the opening cysteine and the closing phenylalanine or tryptophan. Each record gives: V gene, J gene, CDR3 protein.

TRBV5-4	TRBJ2-7	ASSLRDSYEQY
TRBV2	TRBJ1-2	ASSWDSQNSNYGYT
TRBV25-1	TRBJ1-2	ASRVEGGHGYT
TRBV4-2	TRBJ2-1	ASSSGGRSYNEQF
TRBV2	TRBJ2-7	ASSEAPGEQY
TRBV30	TRBJ2-3	AWRGTGTWGGTDTQY
TRBV7-8	TRBJ1-1	ASSFRRGNTEAF
TRBV4-3	TRBJ2-2	ASSPDRGVAGELF
TRBV5-1	TRBJ1-5	ASSLLGDSNQPQH
TRBV9	TRBJ2-2	ASSVLERGVGELF
TRBV6-6	TRBJ1-1	ASSPVGGGVGAF
TRBV15	TRBJ1-4	ATSRTGGEEKLF
TRBV5-4	TRBJ1-2	ASSRDRDYGYT
TRBV7-6	TRBJ2-7	ASSLGAGSYEQY
TRBV30	TRBJ1-1	AWRGGIAGAF
TRBV19	TRBJ1-4	AGSIGYPEKLF
TRBV6-5	TRBJ2-7	ASSPPRAYEQY
TRBV30	TRBJ1-5	AWSAGRPILSNQPQH
TRBV10-3	TRBJ2-7	AISEVSGGETEQY
TRBV11-3	TRBJ2-7	ASSLGNGNLAHEQY
TRBV11-2	TRBJ2-3	ASSLAEDTQY
TRBV6-4	TRBJ1-6	ASSWQGDSPLH
TRBV19	TRBJ1-2	ASSTQDLYGYT
TRBV7-2	TRBJ1-5	ASSLVPVAFDSNQPQH
TRBV11-3	TRBJ2-1	ASSPRRGTYNEQF
TRBV29-1	TRBJ2-3	SAGLFATDTQY
TRBV5-6	TRBJ1-1	ASSPQNTEAF
TRBV7-8	TRBJ2-7	ASSLGFYGKLAYEQY
TRBV6-5	TRBJ2-3	ASKERGGRTDTQY
TRBV25-1	TRBJ2-7	ASSGPGTSSYEQY
TRBV5-1	TRBJ2-7	ASSLAIRGAYEQY
TRBV7-9	TRBJ1-4	ASSSREGGEKLF
TRBV9	TRBJ1-2	ASRRGDGNYGYT
TRBV5-1	TRBJ2-7	ASSLVGQGHEQY
TRBV2	TRBJ1-1	ASRRTAEAF
TRBV10-3	TRBJ1-3	AISEAGNTIY
TRBV6-6	TRBJ1-2	ASGSQEDYGYT
TRBV7-6	TRBJ1-1	ASSQPPGQRDTEAF
TRBV5-1	TRBJ1-5	ASSFGPGLNQPQH
TRBV6-6	TRBJ2-7	ASSYSLHYEQY
TRBV7-2	TRBJ1-1	ASSFSTGNTEAF
TRBV11-2	TRBJ2-1	ASSLRTSGYNEQF
TRBV6-5	TRBJ2-1	ASSLGRNSYNEQF
TRBV5-1	TRBJ1-1	ASSLVSDTEAF
TRBV5-1	TRBJ2-3	ASSLDGVSDTQY
TRBV2	TRBJ2-2	ASTIRDTGELF
TRBV4-3	TRBJ2-1	ASSQGLAGLHNEQF
TRBV7-9	TRBJ1-2	ASSSEGLGQVYGYT
TRBV7-3	TRBJ2-1	ASSLSSGGSYNEQF
TRBV9	TRBJ1-2	ASSVGTDSNYGYT
TRBV4-1	TRBJ2-7	ASSPRTGDAYEQY
TRBV30	TRBJ2-7	AWINRGGYEQY
TRBV6-5	TRBJ2-2	ASRPGQSNTGELF
TRBV7-2	TRBJ2-2	ASSLDNGANTGELF
TRBV4-1	TRBJ1-1	ASSQDRGQVKGGEAF
TRBV19	TRBJ2-7	ASSPWKFSYEQY